The 13 T cell receptor beta chains below were found in one sample sequenced in a study of blood T cells in healthy people across ages. Through a sample-barcoded 5' primer and a J-beta primer mix, a second PCR was run for roughly 7 to 11 cycles. Each CDR3 protein gets one entry after TCRdb re-called the 5' RACE reads with MiXCR. In the table there are approximately 680,000 distinct CDR3 sequences, 32% of which are singletons. Sequencing input: blood. These TCRs come from a woman older than 75 in good health.

Many counts were recorded for this clonotype. The chain recombines TRBV6-1 with TRBJ2-5, with a tentative D call TRBD1 (6 bases). The CDR3 extends over 15 amino acids. Trimming removed 0 bases from V and 3 bases from J, with 11 bases in between. CDR1 is MNHNS, CDR2 SASEGT, per germline. DNA of the CDR3: TGTGCCAGCAGTGAAGCGGGGGCCAGGGAAGAGACCCAGTACTTC. Protein sequence: CASSEAGAREETQYF.

This clonotype occurred a few times. The V gene is TRBV9, the J gene TRBJ1-1; D is undetermined. Trimming pared 0 bases from V and 2 bases from J, leaving 5 bases between. Germline V CDR1 and CDR2: SGDLS, YYNGEE. This CDR3 has 13 amino acids. The DNA of the CDR3 is TGTGCCAGCAGCGTAGGGGATAACACTGAAGCTTTCTTT. Its protein product is CASSVGDNTEAFF.

The V call is TRBV3-1, the J call TRBJ2-1; 13 bases map to TRBD2. In germline, CDR1 is LGHDT, CDR2 YNNKEL (reference sequence). The CDR3 contains 15 residues. Trimming cost V 7 bases and J 6 bases; bases outside gene matches: 6. DNA for the CDR3: TGTGCCAGCAACCTGGGACTAGCGGGGACCAATGAGCAGTTCTTC. It yields the protein CASNLGLAGTNEQFF.

There are many counts of this clonotype. The chain uses TRBV18 and TRBJ1-1; D possibly corresponds to TRBD1 (5 bases). Germline CDR1 reads KGHSH; CDR2 reads LQKENI. Trimming removed 3 bases from V and 0 bases from J, with 11 bases in between. The CDR3 runs 15 residues. The CDR3 DNA reads TGTGCCAGCTCACCGACGGGACTTATGAACACTGAAGCTTTCTTT. Translation gives CASSPTGLMNTEAFF.

This clonotype was detected a few times. This chain joins TRBV20-1 and TRBJ1-5, with no clear D. Germline lookup yields CDR1 DFQATT and CDR2 SNEGSKA (reference sequence). Trimming removed 1 base from V and 0 bases from J, with 10 bases in between. This CDR3 is 15 amino acids long. The CDR3: CSARAAGVSNQPQHF. The CDR3 DNA is TGCAGTGCTAGAGCAGCGGGAGTTAGCAATCAGCCCCAGCATTTT.

This chain links TRBV6-6 with TRBJ1-5, with unresolved D. Trimming pared 2 bases from V and 3 bases from J, leaving 11 bases between. The CDR3 sequence is 15 residues long. The germline CDR1 and CDR2 sequences are MNHNY and SVGAGI (reference sequence). CDR3 region: CASSYEGAANQPQHF. CDR3 sequence (DNA): TGTGCCAGCAGTTACGAGGGCGCCGCCAATCAGCCCCAGCATTTT.

This clonotype appeared many times. This chain uses TRBV7-2 with TRBJ1-2; a possible D gene is TRBD1 (6 bases). Trimming took off 6 bases at V and 5 bases at J, with 16 bases between the two ends. Looked up from germline, CDR1 is SGHTA and CDR2 is FQGNSA. CDR3 length: 14 amino acids. This CDR3 is CASRFGGTYYGYTF. Written as DNA, the CDR3 is TGTGCCAGCAGATTCGGGGGGACATATTATGGCTACACCTTC.

At least ten counts were recorded for this clonotype. V is TRBV6-5 and J is TRBJ2-3; D could derive from TRBD1 or TRBD2 (7 bases each). Germline values: CDR1 MNHEY, CDR2 SVGAGI. Trimming stripped 2 bases from V and 1 base from J, with 16 bases between. This CDR3 contains 17 residues. The CDR3 loop is CASSYGEGAGGTDTQYF. DNA of the CDR3: TGTGCCAGCAGTTACGGGGAGGGGGCGGGGGGCACAGATACGCAGTATTTT.

V gene TRBV6-4 combines with J gene TRBJ1-5; maybe TRBD1 (5 bases). CDR3 length: 15 residues. Germline values: CDR1 MRHNA, CDR2 SNTAGT. Trimming cost V 4 bases and J 6 bases, with 16 bases left between them. The CDR3 bases are TGTGCCAGCAGTGGAGAGGGACCGGCGGTTCAGCCCCAGCATTTT. Its protein is CASSGEGPAVQPQHF.

This clonotype is a singleton in its sample. The genes are TRBV27 and TRBJ1-1, with 7 positions matching TRBD1. The J segment lost 5 bases and the V segment lost 1 base, leaving 7 bases of the junction unmatched. The length of the CDR3 is 15 residues. CDR1 is MNHEY and CDR2 is SMNVEV in the germline V gene (reference sequence). The CDR3 sequence: CASSLWYRGGTEAFF. CDR3 nucleotide sequence: TGTGCCAGCAGTTTATGGTACAGGGGAGGTACTGAAGCTTTCTTT.

The J gene is TRBJ1-1, the V gene TRBV29-1; no firm D call. Trimming removed 6 bases at V and 0 bases at J, with 17 bases between. The CDR3 has 15 amino acids. Per the germline V gene, CDR1 is SQVTM and CDR2 is ANQGSEA. CDR3 nucleotides: TGCAGCGTCACTGACCCGGGATTCATGAACACTGAAGCTTTCTTT. This gives the protein CSVTDPGFMNTEAFF.

This clonotype was seen more than once but under ten times. This chain links TRBV29-1 with TRBJ1-2; 9 positions match TRBD1. The CDR3 is made up of 12 amino acids. The V segment lost 7 bases and the J segment 7 bases; nucleotides outside the gene matches: 7. Germline values: CDR1 SQVTM, CDR2 ANQGSEA. CDR3 amino acids: CSAIEGQGGYTF. CDR3 DNA: TGCAGCGCTATAGAGGGACAGGGTGGCTACACCTTC.

This clonotype was seen more than once but under ten times. A much more abundant neighbour one base away suggests this may be a read error. The chain links TRBV7-6 to TRBJ2-3; D is possibly TRBD1 or TRBD2 (5 bases each). The CDR3 is 15 residues long. The V gene's germline CDR1 is SGHVS and CDR2 FNYEAQ. The chain's CDR3 is CACSLGGRVIDTQYF. The CDR3 region has the DNA TGTGCCTGCAGCTTAGGAGGCAGGGTAATAGATACGCAGTATTTT.